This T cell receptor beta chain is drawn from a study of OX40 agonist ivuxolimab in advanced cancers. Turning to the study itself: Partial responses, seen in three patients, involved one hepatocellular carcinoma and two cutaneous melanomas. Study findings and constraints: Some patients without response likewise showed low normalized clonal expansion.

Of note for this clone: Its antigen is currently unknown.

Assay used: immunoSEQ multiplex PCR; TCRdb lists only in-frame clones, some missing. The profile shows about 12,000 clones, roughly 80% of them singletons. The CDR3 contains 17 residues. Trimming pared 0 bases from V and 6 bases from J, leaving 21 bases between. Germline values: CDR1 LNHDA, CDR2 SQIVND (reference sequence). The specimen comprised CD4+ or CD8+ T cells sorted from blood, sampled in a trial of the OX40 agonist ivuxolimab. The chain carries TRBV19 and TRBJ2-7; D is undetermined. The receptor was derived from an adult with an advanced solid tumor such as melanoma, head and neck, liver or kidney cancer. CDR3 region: CASSIDRDTSPFFEQYF. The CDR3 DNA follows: TGTGCCAGTAGTATAGATCGAGACACCTCTCCGTTCTTCGAGCAGTACTTC. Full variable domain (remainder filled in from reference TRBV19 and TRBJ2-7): DGGITQSPKYLFRKEGQNVTLSCEQNLNHDAMYWYRQDPGQGLRLIYYSQIVNDFQKGDIAEGYSVSREKKESFPLTVTSAQKNPTAFYLCASSIDRDTSPFFEQYFGPGTRLTVT.